These 25 T cell receptor beta chains share one sample of origin, sequenced in a study of identical twins' blood T cells. TCRdb redid the calling of the 5' RACE reads with MiXCR, one entry per CDR3 protein. This repertoire shows about 370,000 distinct CDR3 sequences, around 30% found once; its top ten account for about 6.1%. The sample comprised PBMCs. These receptors all stem from a woman between 18 and 55 years old in good health.

This rearrangement joins TRBV6-2 or TRBV6-3 to TRBJ2-7, with TRBD2 as a possible D gene (5 bases). V gave up 10 bases and J gave up 5 bases, with 18 bases separating them. CDR3 length: 13 residues. Germline V CDR1 and CDR2: MNHEY, SVGEGT. CDR3 DNA sequence: TGTGCCATCACTAGTACCGTCGGGAACGAGCAGTACTTC. Translation: CAITSTVGNEQYF.

This chain connects TRBV6-1 to TRBJ1-1; no firm D call. CDR1 and CDR2 from the germline V gene are MNHNS and SASEGT. This CDR3 is built from 14 residues. Trimming took off 3 bases at V and 1 base at J, with 9 bases between the two ends. CDR3 sequence (DNA): TGTGCCAGCAGTGATGGGTGGAAGAACACTGAAGCTTTCTTT. As protein: CASSDGWKNTEAFF.

The genes are TRBV6-5 and TRBJ2-7, with 7 positions matching TRBD2. Germline V CDR1 and CDR2: MNHEY, SVGAGI. V was clipped by 8 bases and J by 4 bases; unmatched bases: 14. This CDR3 region has 15 residues. CDR3 DNA: TGTGCCAGCCGCAGATATACGGCTAGCGGATACGAGCAGTACTTC. Translation gives CASRRYTASGYEQYF.

This clonotype has ten or more counts. V is TRBV2 and J is TRBJ1-6; 7 bases agree with TRBD1. The CDR3 has 14 residues. V shed 6 bases, J shed 5 bases, and the junction held 4 bases outside the gene matches. The germline gives CDR1 SNHLY, CDR2 FYNNEI. CDR3 bases: TGTGCCAGCAGACCAACAGGGGATAATTCACCCCTCCACTTT. This sequence encodes CASRPTGDNSPLHF.

The chain employs TRBV29-1 and TRBJ2-2; D not certain. The germline CDR1 and CDR2 sequences are SQVTM and ANQGSEA. The CDR3 has 13 residues. V gave up 6 bases and J gave up 3 bases, with 11 bases separating them. DNA of the CDR3: TGCAGCGTGCCCCGTGCCGACACCGGGGAGCTGTTTTTT. Protein sequence: CSVPRADTGELFF.

This chain uses TRBV7-8 with TRBJ2-7; 8 bases agree with TRBD1. V trimming: 8 bases; J trimming: 2 bases; junction bases outside the gene matches: 14. The CDR3 consists of 16 residues. Germline CDR1 and CDR2: SGHVS and FQNEAQ. The CDR3 region is CASGLPDRGLPYEQYF. The CDR3 DNA reads TGTGCCAGCGGTTTGCCCGACAGGGGCCTCCCCTACGAGCAGTACTTC.

The chain employs TRBV5-1 and TRBJ2-1, with D maybe TRBD2 (7 bases). Germline assignment: CDR1 SGHRS and CDR2 YFSETQ. The CDR3 consists of 14 residues. Trimming removed 0 bases from V and 5 bases from J, with 9 bases in between. The CDR3 loop reads CASSLGGGDNEQFF. The CDR3 DNA follows: TGCGCCAGCAGCTTGGGAGGGGGGGACAATGAGCAGTTCTTC.

V is TRBV19 and J is TRBJ2-7, with 7 bases that match TRBD1. Per the germline V gene, CDR1 is LNHDA and CDR2 is SQIVND (reference sequence). J was trimmed by 5 bases and V by 2 bases; bases with no gene match: 9. The CDR3 spans 15 residues. In nucleotides, the CDR3 is TGTGCCAGTAGTATAACCTCGGGACAGTTTAACGAGCAGTACTTC. Translation gives CASSITSGQFNEQYF.

This clonotype has more than one count but fewer than ten. The chain uses TRBV5-1 and TRBJ2-3, with D maybe TRBD2 (6 bases). The CDR3 is made up of 16 amino acids. CDR1 is SGHRS, CDR2 YFSETQ, per germline. V was pared by 0 bases and J by 0 bases, with 11 bases between. The CDR3 here is CASSLDPGTSTDTQYF. The CDR3 region has the DNA TGCGCCAGCAGCTTGGACCCGGGGACTAGCACAGATACGCAGTATTTT.

On this clonotype itself: Compared with germline, one end of the junction differs, possibly owing to a read error. The gene calls are TRBV6-6 and TRBJ1-1; D possibly corresponds to TRBD1 (6 bases). This CDR3 region has 14 residues. Germline V CDR1 and CDR2: MNHNY, SVGAGI (reference sequence). The CDR3 is CASNHEGGNAEAFF. DNA for the CDR3: TGTGCCAGCAATCACGAGGGGGGGAACGCTGAAGCTTTCTTT.

The V gene is TRBV7-9, the J gene TRBJ1-1; 7 bases are shared with TRBD1. Germline lookup yields CDR1 SEHNR and CDR2 FQNEAQ (reference sequence). This CDR3 is 17 amino acids long. Losses at the gene ends were 1 base for V and 0 bases for J; bases not matched to a gene: 8. For the CDR3, the DNA is TGTGCCAGCAGCTTAGGCAGGGGGAGGACTATGAACACTGAAGCTTTCTTT. Amino acids: CASSLGRGRTMNTEAFF.

A word on this clonotype: This may come from a read error, since a much larger clone is one base off. This chain uses TRBV6-5 with TRBJ2-3, with 7 bases that match TRBD2. This CDR3 has 15 residues. The germline V gene encodes CDR1 MNHEY and CDR2 SVGAGI. This CDR3 is CASSALATSTDSQYF. In nucleotides, the CDR3 is TGTGCCAGCAGCGCACTAGCGACTAGCACAGATTCGCAGTATTTT.

In this sample, this clonotype turned up a few times. The chain's CDR3 is CSASSGLVPVEQYF. CDR3 nucleotide sequence: TGCAGTGCTTCCTCCGGACTAGTTCCTGTCGAGCAGTACTTC. This rearrangement joins TRBV20-1 to TRBJ2-7, with 7 bases identical to TRBD2. The V and J ends lost 5 bases and 6 bases, in that order; junction bases with no gene match: 13. Germline V gene data show CDR1 as DFQATT and CDR2 as SNEGSKA (reference sequence). CDR3 length equals 14 residues.

This CDR3 reads CASRRQGASYEQFF. In DNA, the CDR3 is TGTGCCAGCAGACGACAGGGGGCTTCATATGAGCAGTTCTTC. V and J are TRBV6-2 or TRBV6-3 and TRBJ2-1; 10 bases are a match to TRBD1. The V gene's germline CDR1 is MNHEY and CDR2 SVGEGT. The V and J ends lost 6 bases and 8 bases, in that order; junction bases with no gene match: 7. The CDR3 has 14 residues.

This clonotype was detected only a few times. The junction departs from germline at one end; a sequencing error may be responsible. J is TRBJ2-2 and V is TRBV2, with TRBD2 as a possible D gene (6 bases). The CDR3 sequence is 13 residues long. Looked up from germline, CDR1 is SNHLY and CDR2 is FYNNEI. The CDR3 coding sequence is TGTGCCGGCAGACAGACTGGCACCGGGGGGCTGTTTTTT. It encodes CAGRQTGTGGLFF.

The chain uses TRBV7-8 and TRBJ1-1; 7 bases line up with TRBD1. CDR3 size: 13 residues. CDR1 is SGHVS, CDR2 FQNEAQ, per germline. The V and J ends lost 8 bases and 4 bases, in that order; junction bases with no gene match: 7. The CDR3 here is CASGHRGGTEAFF. CDR3 nucleotide sequence: TGTGCCAGCGGGCACAGGGGCGGCACTGAAGCTTTCTTT.

The table lists this clonotype with many counts. The chain carries TRBV3-1 and TRBJ2-7; D is ambiguous. Germline loops: CDR1 LGHDT, CDR2 YNNKEL (reference sequence). Trimming left V 2 bases short and J 3 bases short, with 2 bases between. The CDR3 extends over 11 amino acids. CDR3 amino acids: CASSQNYEQYF. The CDR3 DNA reads as TGTGCCAGCAGCCAAAACTACGAGCAGTACTTC.

There are many counts of this clonotype. The rearrangement joins TRBV12-3 or TRBV12-4 to TRBJ2-1; D is possibly TRBD2 (5 bases). The CDR3 runs 15 residues. V was pared by 1 base and J by 8 bases, with 15 bases between. In nucleotides, the CDR3 is TGTGCCAGCAGTTTAGGGTCCGGGATGAGGGATGAGCAGTTCTTC. Protein product: CASSLGSGMRDEQFF.

This clonotype was picked up a small number of times. The chain has TRBV20-1 and TRBJ1-1; no reliable D call. Germline V gene lookup returns CDR1 DFQATT and CDR2 SNEGSKA (reference sequence). CDR3 size: 14 residues. The V end lost 0 bases, the J end lost 0 bases, and 8 bases lay between the germline ends. CDR3 amino acids: CSARESTVNTEAFF. DNA for the CDR3: TGCAGTGCTAGAGAGAGCACAGTGAACACTGAAGCTTTCTTT.

This chain connects TRBV6-1 to TRBJ1-3, with unresolved D. V lost 4 bases to trimming and J lost 0 bases, with 7 bases between them. CDR1 MNHNS and CDR2 SASEGT come from the germline V gene. The CDR3 has 14 amino acids. CDR3 nucleotide sequence: TGTGCCAGCAGTGGATCGCTCTCTGGAAACACCATATATTTT. Translated, it gives CASSGSLSGNTIYF.

The chain combines TRBV7-9 with TRBJ2-3; 9 bases are a match to TRBD1. Germline CDR1 SEHNR, CDR2 FQNEAQ (reference sequence). The CDR3 length is 15 residues. V was clipped by 6 bases and J by 5 bases; unmatched bases: 9. The CDR3 DNA reads as TGTGCCAGCAGTACCACAGGGGGCTCGAGAGATACGCAGTATTTT. It codes for CASSTTGGSRDTQYF. The full variable domain, completed using reference TRBV7-9 and TRBJ2-3, is DTGVSQNPRHKITKRGQNVTFRCDPISEHNRLYWYRQTLGQGPEFLTYFQNEAQLEKSRLLSDRFSAERPKGSFSTLEIQRTEQGDSAMYLCASSTTGGSRDTQYFGPGTRLTVL.

Regarding this clonotype: It may be a read error: a sequence one base away is much more abundant. V usage is TRBV29-1 and J usage is TRBJ2-1, with 9 bases that match TRBD1. Germline values: CDR1 SQVTM, CDR2 ANQGSEA. After removal of 5 bases from V and 8 bases from J, the junction contained 4 bases not matched to a gene. This CDR3 is built from 12 residues. CDR3: CSVSDRGYEQFF. The CDR3 coding sequence is TGCAGCGTTTCTGACAGGGGGTATGAGCAGTTCTTC.

The chain has TRBV11-2 and TRBJ2-3; D gene ambiguous. This CDR3 has 15 residues. The ends were cut back, 2 bases at V and 0 bases at J, with 9 bases in the middle. In germline, CDR1 is SGHAT, CDR2 FQNNGV. The CDR3 is CASSLILTSTDTQYF. CDR3 coding DNA: TGTGCCAGCAGCTTAATCTTAACTAGCACAGATACGCAGTATTTT.

The rearrangement uses TRBV7-2 and TRBJ1-2, with a possible D match to TRBD1 (5 bases). The CDR3 consists of 14 residues. V lost 1 base to trimming and J lost 3 bases, with 9 bases between them. Germline CDR1 SGHTA, CDR2 FQGNSA. The CDR3 is CASSLGGEYYGYTF. DNA for the CDR3: TGTGCCAGCAGCTTAGGAGGGGAGTACTATGGCTACACCTTC.

The CDR3 DNA reads TGTGCCAGCAGCACACCGACAGGGGCTAGGTTCGATCCTGGAAACACCATATATTTT. As protein: CASSTPTGARFDPGNTIYF. The chain joins TRBV9 to TRBJ1-3; TRBD1 agrees at 8 bases. The germline V gene encodes CDR1 SGDLS and CDR2 YYNGEE. V lost 4 bases, J lost 2 bases, and 17 bases stayed unmatched. The length of the CDR3 is 19 residues. Complete variable domain (other parts from reference TRBV9 and TRBJ1-3): DSGVTQTPKHLITATGQRVTLRCSPRSGDLSVYWYQQSLDQGLQFLIQYYNGEERAKGNILERFSAQQFPDLHSELNLSSLELGDSALYFCASSTPTGARFDPGNTIYFGEGSWLTVV.